This T cell receptor (beta chain) was identified in a study of cytomegalovirus exposure and HLA in healthy donors. The CDR3 is 17 residues long. V was pared by 5 bases and J by 7 bases, with 13 bases of the junction left unmatched. CDR1 is MNHEY and CDR2 is SMNVEV in the germline V gene (reference sequence). The primer mix had 60 Vbeta and 13 Jbeta primers. Only in-frame clones appear in the TCRdb table, and some are missing; sequencing was by immunoSEQ multiplex PCR. The data show 140,000 to 150,000 clones, 70% to 90% seen once. The receptor's source is a woman between 40 and 55 years old in good health and CMV-seropositive. The rearrangement links TRBV27 to TRBJ2-2, with TRBD1 matching 10 bases. The material sequenced was PBMCs. Here the CDR3 DNA reads TGTGCCAGCAGTCCATCAGCGGGGGACAGGGGACACGGGGAGCTGTTTTTT. The encoded protein is CASSPSAGDRGHGELFF.